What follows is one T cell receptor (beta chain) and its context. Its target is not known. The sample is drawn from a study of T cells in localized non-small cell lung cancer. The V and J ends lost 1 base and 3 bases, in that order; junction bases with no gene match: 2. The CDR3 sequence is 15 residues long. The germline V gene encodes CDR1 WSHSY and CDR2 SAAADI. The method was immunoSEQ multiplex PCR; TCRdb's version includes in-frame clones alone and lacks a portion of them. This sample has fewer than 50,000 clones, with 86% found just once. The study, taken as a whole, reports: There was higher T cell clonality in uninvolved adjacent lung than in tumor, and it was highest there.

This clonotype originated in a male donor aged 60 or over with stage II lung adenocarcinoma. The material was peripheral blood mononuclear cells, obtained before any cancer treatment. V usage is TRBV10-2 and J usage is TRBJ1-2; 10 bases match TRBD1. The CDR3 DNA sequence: TGCGCCAGCAGTGAGTGGGGACAGGGGTACTATGGCTACACCTTC. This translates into CASSEWGQGYYGYTF.